Sequencing of this T cell receptor (beta chain) was carried out in a study of control samples from healthy donors and cancer patients. Here immunoSEQ multiplex PCR was the method, and the copy in TCRdb shows in-frame clones only, minus some. The table lists some 150,000 clones, roughly 95% of them singletons. The CDR3 totals 13 residues. Germline V gene sequence: CDR1 LNHDA, CDR2 SQIVND (reference sequence). V was clipped by 5 bases and J by 1 base, with 8 bases between them. Sequenced input: blood. The receptor's source is a woman aged 55-69 years in good health. V usage is TRBV19 and J usage is TRBJ1-1; TRBD1 is a possible D gene (6 bases). CDR3 nucleotide sequence: TGTGCCAGTAGTCAGGGGACGAACACTGAAGCTTTCTTT. This gives the protein CASSQGTNTEAFF.